The 26 T cell receptor beta chains below come from one sample, sequenced in a study of cytomegalovirus exposure and HLA in healthy donors. Data came from immunoSEQ multiplex PCR; TCRdb stores just in-frame clones and leaves some out. The data hold nearly 110,000 clones, with 88% observed a single time. Sequencing was carried out using PBMCs. All receptors come from a woman under 30 in good health and CMV-seropositive.

The V and J genes are TRBV9 and TRBJ2-2; tentatively, D is TRBD1 (6 bases). Between the trimmed V and J ends, which lost 0 bases and 0 bases, there was a span of 12 bases. The CDR3 sequence is 17 residues long. Germline V gene lookup returns CDR1 SGDLS and CDR2 YYNGEE. CDR3 region: CASSVARTVANTGELFF. The CDR3 DNA reads TGTGCCAGCAGCGTAGCTAGGACAGTTGCGAACACCGGGGAGCTGTTTTTT.

The chain uses TRBV25-1 and TRBJ2-1, with 10 positions matching TRBD2. The CDR3 is 16 amino acids. J was trimmed by 4 bases and V by 5 bases; bases with no gene match: 8. The germline V gene has CDR1 MGHDK and CDR2 SYGVNS. The CDR3 region is CASSTVLAGIYNEQFF. DNA of the CDR3: TGTGCCAGCAGTACCGTACTAGCGGGGATATACAATGAGCAGTTCTTC.

The rearrangement joins TRBV7-9 to TRBJ1-2, with 9 nucleotides matching TRBD1. Germline CDR1 reads SEHNR; CDR2 reads FQNEAQ (reference sequence). The J segment lost 3 bases and the V segment lost 7 bases, leaving 12 bases of the junction unmatched. CDR3 length: 16 residues. DNA of the CDR3: TGTGCCAGCAAGGGCGGGACAGGGAGGATGTACTATGGCTACACCTTC. It codes for CASKGGTGRMYYGYTF.

V usage is TRBV6-5 and J usage is TRBJ2-1; 7 positions agree with TRBD1. The trim removed 2 bases at V and 7 bases at J, leaving 2 bases unmatched. Germline values: CDR1 MNHEY, CDR2 SVGAGI. The CDR3 consists of 13 residues. The CDR3 DNA sequence: TGTGCCAGCAGTTACCTGACAGGGAATGAGCAGTTCTTC. Protein product: CASSYLTGNEQFF.

The chain links TRBV7-4 to TRBJ1-5; 8 bases align to TRBD1. This CDR3 has 18 residues. In germline, CDR1 is SGHVT, CDR2 SQSDAQ. The ends lost 1 base at V and 7 bases at J; junction bases unmatched: 15. Here the CDR3 reads CASSLVDLGRGRDQPQHF. The CDR3, as DNA: TGTGCCAGCAGCTTAGTAGATCTTGGCAGGGGGCGAGACCAGCCCCAGCATTTT.

This chain connects TRBV4-1 to TRBJ2-7; D possibly corresponds to TRBD2 (5 bases). This CDR3 is 15 amino acids long. The germline CDR1 and CDR2 sequences are MGHRA and YSYEKL. Trimming removed 3 bases at V and 2 bases at J, with 14 bases between. In DNA form, the CDR3 reads TGCGCCAGCAGCCAGCGACTTTCGGAGGCCTACGAGCAGTACTTC. Its protein product is CASSQRLSEAYEQYF.

The chain joins TRBV7-8 to TRBJ2-7; D gene unclear. Germline CDR1 and CDR2: SGHVS and FQNEAQ. V was pared by 1 base and J by 2 bases, with 9 bases between. The CDR3 extends over 14 amino acids. The CDR3 nucleotides are TGTGCCAGCAGCTTAGGCGGCCAAACCTACGAGCAGTACGTC. It codes for CASSLGGQTYEQYV.

This chain uses TRBV5-1 with TRBJ1-6; 10 positions agree with TRBD1. Germline trimming cut 0 bases from V and 8 bases from J; bases unmatched to any gene: 2. The CDR3 is made up of 15 amino acids. From germline, CDR1 is SGHRS and CDR2 YFSETQ. The CDR3 reads CASSLVGTGDSPLHF. In nucleotides, the CDR3 is TGCGCCAGCAGCTTGGTGGGGACAGGGGATTCACCCCTCCACTTT.

This rearrangement joins TRBV30 to TRBJ1-1; possible D gene TRBD1, 5 bases. In germline, CDR1 is GTSNPN, CDR2 SVGIG (reference sequence). V was cut by 0 bases and J by 1 base, with 12 bases left in between. This CDR3 spans 15 amino acids. The CDR3 loop reads CAWSVRGRPNTEAFF. For the CDR3, the DNA is TGTGCCTGGAGTGTAAGGGGCAGGCCGAACACTGAAGCTTTCTTT.

The rearrangement joins TRBV7-9 to TRBJ2-1, with 7 bases lining up with TRBD1. This CDR3 has 14 residues. V lost 9 bases to trimming and J lost 6 bases; unmatched junction nucleotides: 11. Germline lookup yields CDR1 SEHNR and CDR2 FQNEAQ (reference sequence). In nucleotides, the CDR3 is TGTGCCAGGGCGACAGGGATGACAGGCAATGAGCAGTTCTTC. It yields the protein CARATGMTGNEQFF.

V usage is TRBV28 and J usage is TRBJ2-7, with D possibly TRBD1 on 6 matching bases. CDR1 is MDHEN and CDR2 is SYDVKM in the germline V gene. V was shortened by 4 bases and J by 3 bases, with 16 bases between the two germline ends. The CDR3 totals 15 residues. CDR3 amino acids: CASSSGQPPLYEQYV. CDR3 coding DNA: TGTGCCAGCAGTTCCGGACAGCCCCCCCTCTACGAGCAGTACGTC.

Only one count was recorded for this clone. The chain is built from TRBV5-1 and TRBJ2-1; 14 bases map to TRBD2. From germline, CDR1 is SGHRS and CDR2 YFSETQ. The CDR3 sequence is 16 residues long. Losses at the gene ends were 4 bases for V and 8 bases for J; bases not matched to a gene: 8. The DNA for the CDR3 is TGCGCCAGCAGCCCGGGACTAGCGGGGGCCGTCGATGAGCAGTTCTTC. It codes for CASSPGLAGAVDEQFF. Using reference TRBV5-1 and TRBJ2-1 for the parts outside the CDR3, the full variable domain is KAGVTQTPRYLIKTRGQQVTLSCSPISGHRSVSWYQQTPGQGLQFLFEYFSETQRNKGNFPGRFSGRQFSNSRSEMNVSTLELGDSALYLCASSPGLAGAVDEQFFGPGTRLTVL.

The chain recombines TRBV9 with TRBJ2-3, with 9 nucleotides matching TRBD1. The ends lost 0 bases at V and 0 bases at J; junction bases unmatched: 8. The CDR3 runs 18 residues. Germline values: CDR1 SGDLS, CDR2 YYNGEE. CDR3: CASSVESPGTGSTDTQYF. In DNA form, the CDR3 reads TGTGCCAGCAGCGTAGAGAGCCCCGGGACAGGGAGCACAGATACGCAGTATTTT. The full variable domain, completed using reference TRBV9 and TRBJ2-3, is DSGVTQTPKHLITATGQRVTLRCSPRSGDLSVYWYQQSLDQGLQFLIQYYNGEERAKGNILERFSAQQFPDLHSELNLSSLELGDSALYFCASSVESPGTGSTDTQYFGPGTRLTVL.

CDR3 residues: CASSPLGGGASIWNTGELFF. CDR3 coding DNA: TGTGCCAGCAGTCCCCTGGGCGGGGGGGCTTCGATATGGAACACCGGGGAGCTGTTTTTT. The chain joins TRBV27 to TRBJ2-2, with 9 bases matching TRBD2. With 5 bases clipped from V and 1 base from J, the junction kept 17 bases outside the gene matches. Germline assignment: CDR1 MNHEY and CDR2 SMNVEV (reference sequence). The CDR3 length is 20 residues.

This clone was seen only once. The chain combines TRBV6-1 with TRBJ2-7; D unclear. The CDR3 contains 13 residues. Germline V gives CDR1 MNHNS, CDR2 SASEGT. Trimming left V 2 bases short and J 6 bases short, with 11 bases between. The DNA for the CDR3 is TGTGCCAGCAGTGAATTGGGCCTCGGCGAGCAGTACTTC. Its protein product is CASSELGLGEQYF.

The chain carries TRBV6-4 and TRBJ1-6, with D possibly being TRBD1 (6 bases). With 5 bases removed from V and 8 bases from J, the gap between germline ends came to 13 bases. Germline values: CDR1 MRHNA, CDR2 SNTAGT. The CDR3 spans 14 residues. CDR3 nucleotide sequence: TGTGCCAGCAGTCGAGACAGGTCGCATTCACCCCTCCACTTT. It translates to CASSRDRSHSPLHF.

The rearrangement links TRBV7-9 to TRBJ1-6; D is undetermined. Germline V gives CDR1 SEHNR, CDR2 FQNEAQ (reference sequence). The CDR3 covers 14 residues. V lost 1 base to trimming and J lost 9 bases, with 10 bases between them. For the CDR3, the DNA is TGTGCCAGCAGCTTAGGGAGGATATTTTCACCCCTCCACTTT. This sequence encodes CASSLGRIFSPLHF.

The rearrangement joins TRBV7-9 to TRBJ1-4; possible D gene TRBD1, 5 bases. CDR3 length: 14 residues. Germline V gene sequence: CDR1 SEHNR, CDR2 FQNEAQ (reference sequence). V lost 2 bases, J lost 8 bases, and 12 bases lay in between. The CDR3 here is CASSLLRVGEKLFF. The CDR3 DNA follows: TGTGCCAGCAGCTTACTCAGGGTTGGCGAAAAACTGTTTTTT. Looking up the rest from reference TRBV7-9 and TRBJ1-4 gives the full variable domain: DTGVSQNPRHKITKRGQNVTFRCDPISEHNRLYWYRQTLGQGPEFLTYFQNEAQLEKSRLLSDRFSAERPKGSFSTLEIQRTEQGDSAMYLCASSLLRVGEKLFFGSGTQLSVL.

This chain links TRBV21-1 with TRBJ2-1; the DNA was not compared with TRBD2, the D call given in the table. TRBV21-1 is a known pseudogene. CDR3 length equals 16 residues. CDR3 coding DNA: TGTGCCAGCAGCAAAGTAAGAGACTCGTTTTACAATGAGCAGTTCTTC. This codes for CASSKVRDSFYNEQFF.

The chain recombines TRBV28 with TRBJ1-5; D is perhaps TRBD1 (5 bases). Germline assignment: CDR1 MDHEN and CDR2 SYDVKM. With 5 bases removed from V and 5 bases from J, the gap between germline ends came to 19 bases. This CDR3 comprises 16 residues. The CDR3 region is CASSLLGRAGYQPQHF. The CDR3 nucleotides read TGTGCCAGCAGTCTCCTGGGCAGGGCAGGATATCAGCCCCAGCATTTT.

The rearrangement uses TRBV4-1 and TRBJ2-7, with 7 bases aligning to TRBD2. The CDR3 covers 16 residues. The V gene end was trimmed by 1 base and the J gene end by 3 bases; junction bases not matched to a gene: 9. Germline lookup yields CDR1 MGHRA and CDR2 YSYEKL. CDR3 in amino acids: CASSQGLPGGGYEQYF. In DNA, the CDR3 is TGCGCCAGCAGCCAAGGACTCCCTGGGGGGGGCTACGAGCAGTACTTC.

V is TRBV19 and J is TRBJ1-1; 8 nucleotides match TRBD1. This CDR3 comprises 16 residues. The J segment lost 0 bases and the V segment lost 5 bases, leaving 8 bases of the junction unmatched. Germline V gene sequence: CDR1 LNHDA, CDR2 SQIVND (reference sequence). The CDR3 nucleotides read TGTGCCAGTAGTTCCCTCTTGGACAGGGTGAACACTGAAGCTTTCTTT. It translates to CASSSLLDRVNTEAFF.

The rearrangement joins TRBV5-6 to TRBJ1-3; D unresolved. Trimming stripped 1 base from V and 2 bases from J, with 16 bases between. The CDR3 runs 17 residues. CDR1 is SGHDT and CDR2 is YYEEEE in the germline V gene. This CDR3 is CASSLYESGFTGNTIYF. CDR3 sequence (DNA): TGTGCCAGCAGCTTGTACGAGAGCGGGTTCACTGGAAACACCATATATTTT.

The J gene is TRBJ1-6, the V gene TRBV4-1; D ambiguous. The CDR3 is 16 residues long. Trimming cost V 4 bases and J 2 bases, with 12 bases left between them. CDR1 and CDR2 (germline): MGHRA, YSYEKL. The CDR3 sequence: CASSPEDGPYNSPLHF. The CDR3 region has the DNA TGCGCCAGCAGCCCGGAGGACGGACCCTATAATTCACCCCTCCACTTT.

The chain employs TRBV7-8 and TRBJ1-3, with 9 bases aligning to TRBD1. CDR3 size: 14 residues. V dropped 2 bases and J dropped 9; count of bases not matched to a gene: 5. Per the germline V gene, CDR1 is SGHVS and CDR2 is FQNEAQ. In DNA form, the CDR3 reads TGTGCCAGCAGCTTAACAGGGGGCAGTGTCACCATATATTTT. It is translated as CASSLTGGSVTIYF. The full variable domain, with the rest looked up from reference TRBV7-8 and TRBJ1-3, is GAGVSQSPRYKVAKRGQDVALRCDPISGHVSLFWYQQALGQGPEFLTYFQNEAQLDKSGLPSDRFFAERPEGSVSTLKIQRTQQEDSAVYLCASSLTGGSVTIYFGEGSWLTVV.

This sequence joins TRBV4-1 and TRBJ2-7, with D maybe TRBD2 (5 bases). Germline V CDR1 and CDR2: MGHRA, YSYEKL. The CDR3 has 15 residues. V lost 1 base to trimming and J lost 3 bases, with 13 bases between them. CDR3 region: CASSQGPGSNYEQYF. Written as DNA, the CDR3 is TGCGCCAGCAGCCAAGGACCGGGGTCCAACTACGAGCAGTACTTC.